Given below is one TCR beta chain in context. These data belong to a study of blood T cell repertoires in COVID-19. Study-level background: COVID-19 samples from acute and convalescent phases originated in the United States, Italy and Spain.

This CDR3 is built from 16 residues. With V trimmed by 0 bases and J by 8 bases, 7 bases remained unmatched. The germline CDR1 and CDR2 sequences are LGHNA and YSLEER. TCRdb's copy holds only in-frame clones and misses some; the assay was immunoSEQ multiplex PCR. The table has about 250,000 clones, nearly 90% seen once. The V and J genes are TRBV4-3 and TRBJ2-2; 9 bases agree with TRBD2. What was sequenced was peripheral blood. This receptor was taken from a woman aged 25-40 years with acute or convalescent COVID-19. CDR3 amino acids: CASSQDLGTSWGELFF. Here the CDR3 DNA reads TGCGCCAGCAGCCAAGATCTGGGGACTAGCTGGGGGGAGCTGTTTTTT.